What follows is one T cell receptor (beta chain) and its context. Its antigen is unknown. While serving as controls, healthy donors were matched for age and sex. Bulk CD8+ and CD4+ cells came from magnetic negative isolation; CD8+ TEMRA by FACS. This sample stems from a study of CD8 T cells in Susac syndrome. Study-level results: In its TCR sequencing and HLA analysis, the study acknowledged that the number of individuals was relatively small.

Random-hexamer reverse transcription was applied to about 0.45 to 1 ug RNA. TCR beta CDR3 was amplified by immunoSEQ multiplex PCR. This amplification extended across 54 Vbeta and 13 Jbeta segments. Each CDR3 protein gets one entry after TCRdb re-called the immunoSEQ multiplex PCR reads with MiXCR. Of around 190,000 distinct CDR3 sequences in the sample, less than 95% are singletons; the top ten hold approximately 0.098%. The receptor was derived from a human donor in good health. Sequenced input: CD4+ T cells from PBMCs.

CDR3 sequence reads: CATSREKEAGGGETQYF. The CDR3 nucleotides read TGTGCCACCAGCAGAGAAAAAGAAGCGGGAGGAGGAGAGACCCAGTACTTC. The gene calls are TRBV15 and TRBJ2-5; 9 bases are a match to TRBD2. The trim removed 0 bases at V and 4 bases at J, leaving 9 bases unmatched. This CDR3 is 17 amino acids long. Germline loops: CDR1 LNHNV, CDR2 YYDKDF (reference sequence).